This T cell receptor (beta chain) comes out of a study of post-analysis software for immune sequencing data. Whole-study findings and limits: Four or five TRBV segments, TRBV5-6, TRBV5-1 and TRBV20-1 among them, were found more frequent in patients than controls.

With respect to this clonotype: Its target is not known.

Unique molecular identifiers had been added to the TCR beta cDNA libraries. MiXCR, run by TCRdb on the PCR reads, gives a single entry per CDR3 protein. The sample lists approximately 350,000 distinct CDR3 sequences; about a third were seen once. CDR3 length equals 15 residues. After removal of 1 base from V and 2 bases from J, the junction contained 5 bases not matched to a gene. Per the germline V gene, CDR1 is DFQATT and CDR2 is SNEGSKA (reference sequence). The chain employs TRBV20-1 and TRBJ2-5; 9 nucleotides match TRBD2. The TCR was taken from a girl aged 5-17 years with multiple sclerosis. Sequencing was done on a sample of blood. The CDR3 nucleotides are TGCAGTGCTAGAGTGGCTAGCGGGGAACAAGAGACCCAGTACTTC. This encodes CSARVASGEQETQYF.